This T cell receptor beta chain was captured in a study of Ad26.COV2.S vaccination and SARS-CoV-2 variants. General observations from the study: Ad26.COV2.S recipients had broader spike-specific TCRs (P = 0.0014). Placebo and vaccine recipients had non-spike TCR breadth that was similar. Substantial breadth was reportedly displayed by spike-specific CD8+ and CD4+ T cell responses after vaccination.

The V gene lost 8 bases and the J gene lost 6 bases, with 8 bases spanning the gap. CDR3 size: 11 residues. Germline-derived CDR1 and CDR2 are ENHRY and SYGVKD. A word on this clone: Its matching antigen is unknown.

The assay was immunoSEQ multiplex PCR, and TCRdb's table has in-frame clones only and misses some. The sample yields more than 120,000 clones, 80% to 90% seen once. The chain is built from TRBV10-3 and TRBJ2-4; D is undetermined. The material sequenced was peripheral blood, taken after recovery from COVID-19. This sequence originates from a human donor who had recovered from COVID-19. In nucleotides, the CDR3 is TGTGCCATCGGCGACTCAAACATTCAGTACTTC. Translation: CAIGDSNIQYF.